The 9 T cell receptor beta chains presented below share a single source sample, sequenced in a study of T cell responses to AZD1222 COVID-19 vaccine. Measured with immunoSEQ multiplex PCR; TCRdb has only the in-frame clones, and not every one. The table records around 140,000 clones, 85% to 90% of them present only once. The sample in question was peripheral blood, obtained on day 0 of AZD1222 vaccination. These receptors were obtained from an adult in good health.

The V and J genes are TRBV15 and TRBJ1-1; 7 bases align to TRBD1. The CDR3 runs 13 residues. J lost 7 bases, V lost 2 bases, and 4 bases had no gene match. Germline V gives CDR1 LNHNV, CDR2 YYDKDF (reference sequence). The CDR3 region is CATSRQGGGEAFF. The DNA for the CDR3 is TGTGCCACCAGCAGACAGGGGGGGGGTGAAGCTTTCTTT. The complete variable domain, with remaining parts taken from reference TRBV15 and TRBJ1-1, reads DAMVIQNPRYQVTQFGKPVTLSCSQTLNHNVMYWYQQKSSQAPKLLFHYYDKDFNNEADTPDNFQSRRPNTSFCFLDIRSPGLGDTAMYLCATSRQGGGEAFFGQGTRLTVV.

The chain is built from TRBV10-1 and TRBJ2-3; D may be TRBD2 (5 bases). The CDR3 extends over 12 amino acids. V was pared by 2 bases and J by 7 bases, with 7 bases between. The germline V gene has CDR1 WNHNN and CDR2 SYGVQD (reference sequence). CDR3 amino acids: CASSEPGNTQYF. Here the CDR3 DNA reads TGCGCCAGCAGTGAGCCCGGGAATACGCAGTATTTT.

This chain links TRBV5-1 with TRBJ1-2; D is unresolved. V was trimmed by 1 base and J by 8 bases, leaving 9 bases between them. The CDR3 loop spans 12 amino acids. Germline values: CDR1 SGHRS, CDR2 YFSETQ. This CDR3 reads CASSLSGRGYTF. The CDR3 nucleotides are TGCGCCAGCAGCTTGAGCGGCCGGGGCTACACCTTC.

This rearrangement joins TRBV5-6 to TRBJ1-1; no definite D call. Germline loops: CDR1 SGHDT, CDR2 YYEEEE. The CDR3 length is 14 residues. Trimming stripped 3 bases from V and 6 bases from J, with 15 bases between. In DNA, the CDR3 is TGTGCCAGCAGCTCAAACCCGATCGGGCCTGAAGCTTTCTTT. Encoded protein: CASSSNPIGPEAFF.

This chain links TRBV28 with TRBJ1-1; 12 bases line up with TRBD1. The CDR3 extends over 17 amino acids. The germline V gene has CDR1 MDHEN and CDR2 SYDVKM. V lost 6 bases to trimming and J lost 2 bases; unmatched junction nucleotides: 10. The CDR3 region has the DNA TGTGCCAGCAGCGTTGGGACAGGGGGCAGAAGAAACACTGAAGCTTTCTTT. Its translation: CASSVGTGGRRNTEAFF.

V is TRBV18 and J is TRBJ1-1, with TRBD1 identical over 10 bases. V dropped 6 bases and J dropped 3; count of bases not matched to a gene: 4. Germline loops: CDR1 KGHSH, CDR2 LQKENI. The CDR3 has 14 residues. The CDR3 loop reads CASSSGTGDTEAFF. The DNA for the CDR3 is TGTGCCAGCTCGTCCGGGACAGGGGACACTGAAGCTTTCTTT.

The chain is built from TRBV19 and TRBJ1-5; no reliable D call. The CDR3 loop spans 14 amino acids. V lost 7 bases to trimming and J lost 3 bases, with 13 bases between them. Germline V CDR1 and CDR2: LNHDA, SQIVND (reference sequence). CDR3 in amino acids: CASTVGVVNQPQHF. The CDR3 DNA sequence: TGTGCCAGTACCGTGGGAGTGGTCAATCAGCCCCAGCATTTT.

This chain connects TRBV13 to TRBJ2-7; D gene ambiguous. Germline assignment: CDR1 PRHDT and CDR2 FYEKMQ (reference sequence). Trimming took off 5 bases at V and 0 bases at J, with 11 bases between the two ends. The CDR3 spans 14 residues. The chain's CDR3 is CASSHSVSSYEQYF. CDR3 in DNA: TGTGCCAGCAGCCATTCTGTGAGCTCCTACGAGCAGTACTTC.

The rearrangement joins TRBV11-2 to TRBJ1-5; perhaps TRBD1 as D (5 bases). V was trimmed by 6 bases and J by 5 bases, leaving 11 bases between them. The length of the CDR3 is 13 residues. In germline, CDR1 is SGHAT, CDR2 FQNNGV. The CDR3 reads CASSEGTDQPQHF. For the CDR3, the DNA is TGTGCCAGCAGTGAGGGGACCGATCAGCCCCAGCATTTT.